The rows below give T cell receptor beta chains drawn from one sample of a study of T cells in Graves' hyperthyroidism and ophthalmopathy. TCRdb reanalysed the multiplex PCR reads using MiXCR and keeps one entry per CDR3 protein. The sample carries more than 550,000 distinct CDR3 sequences, roughly 20% recorded once. The sequenced sample was blood. These receptors all come from a woman aged 45-59 years with Graves' hyperthyroidism that later progressed to Graves' ophthalmopathy. CDR3s include the opening cysteine and the closing phenylalanine or tryptophan. The D gene is left open where the match is weak. Some rows have no size entry. The others give once, few or many, or a class for an expanded clone.

>many|TRBJ2-3|NA|TRBV5-1
TGCGCCAGCAGCTTCCTGCGGGGTCGCACAGATACGCAGTATTTT
CASSFLRGRTDTQYF
>NA|TRBJ2-3|TRBD1|TRBV6-1
TGTGCCAGCAGTACCGGACAGGGGTGGAGCACAGATACGCAGTATTTT
CASSTGQGWSTDTQYF
>NA|TRBJ1-4|NA|TRBV19
TGTGCCAGTAGTTCTCCAGGTTCAACTAATGAAAAACTGTTTTTT
CASSSPGSTNEKLFF
>many|TRBJ1-2|NA|TRBV12-3/TRBV12-4
TGTGCCAGCAGCCCCAGCCAGGCGTACTATGGCTACACCTTC
CASSPSQAYYGYTF
>few|TRBJ1-2|TRBD1|TRBV5-4
TGTGCCAGCAGCTTGGTCATCAGGGGGAGGAGTAGCTACACCTTC
CASSLVIRGRSSYTF
>few|TRBJ1-1|NA|TRBV7-6
TGTGCCAGCAGCTTAGACCAGGCAATGAACACTGAAGCTTTCTTT
CASSLDQAMNTEAFF
>NA|TRBJ1-5|TRBD1|TRBV19
TGTGCCAGTAGTACCAGGACAGGGGATCAGCCCCAGCATTTT
CASSTRTGDQPQHF
>few|TRBJ1-6|NA|TRBV6-1
TGTGCCAGCAGTTATGCGGGGGATTCACCCCTCCACTTT
CASSYAGDSPLHF
>few|TRBJ2-5|TRBD1|TRBV3-1
TGTGCCAGCAGCAGACGGGACAGGGGGGTTGAGACCCAGTACTTC
CASSRRDRGVETQYF
>few|TRBJ2-3|NA|TRBV6-1
TGTGCCAGCAGTGAATACCGGGCTGCCACAGATACGCAGTATTTT
CASSEYRAATDTQYF
>few|TRBJ1-2|NA|TRBV10-3
TGTGCCATCACCCCGGGGCAGCCTCAGAGCTACACCTTC
CAITPGQPQSYTF
>many|TRBJ1-5|TRBD1|TRBV10-3
TGTGCCATCAGCGGCGGGACAGGGACAGATCAGCCCCAGCATTTT
CAISGGTGTDQPQHF
>NA|TRBJ1-1|NA|TRBV19
TGTGCCAGCGCCGAGTATAATCCCACTGAAGCTTTCTTT
CASAEYNPTEAFF
>many|TRBJ1-4|NA|TRBV13
TGTGCCAGCAGCTTAGGGACGGTCCCTAATGAAAAACTGTTTTTT
CASSLGTVPNEKLFF
>NA|TRBJ1-1|NA|TRBV20-1
TGCAGTGCTAGTTCCCGGGGCGCGATGAACACTGAAGCTTTCTTT
CSASSRGAMNTEAFF
>few|TRBJ1-5|NA|TRBV6-2/TRBV6-3
TGTGCCAGCCGAGTTCCCGGGACAACTAGCAATCAGCCCCAGCATTTT
CASRVPGTTSNQPQHF
>many|TRBJ2-1|TRBD2|TRBV6-1
TGTGCCAGCAGTCAGCGGGGGGGGGTTAATGAGCAGTTCTTC
CASSQRGGVNEQFF
>many|TRBJ2-2|TRBD1|TRBV13
TGTGCCAGCAGCAACAGGGGGATCACCGGGGAGCTGTTTTTT
CASSNRGITGELFF
>many|TRBJ2-1|NA|TRBV18
TGTGCCAGCTCACCTTCAGGGGAGCAGTTCTTC
CASSPSGEQFF
>few|TRBJ1-2|NA|TRBV7-9
TGTGCCAGCAGCTTAATACAGGGCTCTAACTATGGCTACACCTTC
CASSLIQGSNYGYTF
>few|TRBJ1-2|NA|TRBV27
TGTGCCGTCGGCAGGGGTGGCTATGGCTACACCTTC
CAVGRGGYGYTF
>NA|TRBJ1-3|NA|TRBV11-3
TGTGCCAGCAGCCTGGGGCAGGGAGGCGACACCATATATTTT
CASSLGQGGDTIYF
>few|TRBJ1-4|NA|TRBV6-1
TGTGCCAGCAGTTCCCTGGGGGCAACTAATGAAAAACTGTTTTTT
CASSSLGATNEKLFF
>many|TRBJ2-1|TRBD2|TRBV7-3
TGTGCCAGCAGCCCCAGCGGGGGCCAATACAATGAGCAGTTCTTC
CASSPSGGQYNEQFF
>NA|TRBJ2-3|NA|TRBV11-3
TGTGCCAGCAGCTTATATGGGGTCACAGATACGCAGTATTTT
CASSLYGVTDTQYF
>few|TRBJ2-5|TRBD1|TRBV29-1
TGCAGCGTTGGGGGGCCCGAGACAGGGGGCAGAAAGACCCAGTACTTC
CSVGGPETGGRKTQYF
>many|TRBJ2-3|NA|TRBV11-3
TGTGCCAGCAGCTTAGGATATAGCGGCCGCCCTGATACGCAGTATTTT
CASSLGYSGRPDTQYF
>NA|TRBJ1-2|TRBD1|TRBV6-1
TGTGCCAGCAGTCAGCCAGACAGGGGAGGAAATGGCTACACCTTC
CASSQPDRGGNGYTF
>NA|TRBJ2-7|NA|TRBV5-8
TGTGCCAGCAGCTCAGAGACAGTACGCTACGAGCAGTACTTC
CASSSETVRYEQYF
>NA|TRBJ2-1|TRBD2|TRBV28
TGTGCCAGCAGTTGCTTCGTAGCGGGAGACAATGAGCAGTTCTTC
CASSCFVAGDNEQFF
>few|TRBJ1-1|NA|TRBV29-1
TGCAGCGTTGAAGAGGCGTGGACTGAAGCTTTCTTT
CSVEEAWTEAFF
>few|TRBJ2-3|NA|TRBV7-9
TGTGCCAGCAGCTTAGGAGAAGATACGCAGTATTTT
CASSLGEDTQYF
>NA|TRBJ2-2|TRBD1|TRBV7-9
TGTGCCAGCAGCCCCGGACAGGCAGGCACCGGGGAGCTGTTTTTT
CASSPGQAGTGELFF
>few|TRBJ2-3|TRBD1|TRBV20-1
TGCAGTGCTAGAGATCTTTTTTTGACAGGGACAGATACGCAGTATTTT
CSARDLFLTGTDTQYF
>few|TRBJ2-2|TRBD2|TRBV9
TGTGCCAGCAGCGCACGACTAGCGGGGTACACCGGGGAGCTGTTTTTT
CASSARLAGYTGELFF
>few|TRBJ1-1|NA|TRBV20-1
TGCAGTGCTACCAAACTTGGGGACGGAGAAGCTTTCTTT
CSATKLGDGEAFF
>many|TRBJ1-6|NA|TRBV6-1
TGTGCCACTGAGGAAGATCCGGCCTATAATTCACCCCTCCACTTT
CATEEDPAYNSPLHF
>many|TRBJ1-5|NA|TRBV11-2
TGTGCCAGCAGCTTAGGGGCAGGGTATAGCAATCAGCCCCAGCATTTT
CASSLGAGYSNQPQHF
>many|TRBJ1-5|TRBD1|TRBV3-1
TGTGCCAGCAGCCAAACCGGGACAGGGGCAAATCAGCCCCAGCATTTT
CASSQTGTGANQPQHF
>once|TRBJ2-1|NA|TRBV7-2
TGTGCCAGCAGCTTAGCTTCCAAAAATGAGCAGTTCTTC
CASSLASKNEQFF
>few|TRBJ2-7|NA|TRBV20-1
TGCAGTGCTAGAGAGAGGGCGGGACTCACCTACGAGCAGTACTTC
CSARERAGLTYEQYF
>NA|TRBJ1-2|NA|TRBV7-9
TGTGCCAGCAGCTCGAGGGGGGGCCATGGCTACACCTTC
CASSSRGGHGYTF
>many|TRBJ2-2|TRBD1|TRBV3-1
TGTGCCAGCAGCCAAGATCGACAGGGTGGAACCGGGGAGCTGTTTTTT
CASSQDRQGGTGELFF
>many|TRBJ2-2|NA|TRBV27
TGTGCCAGCAGCAGGGAACAGGACAGAGCGGGGACCGGGGAGCTGTTTTTT
CASSREQDRAGTGELFF
>many|TRBJ1-2|NA|TRBV3-1
TGTGCCAGCAGCCAAGGGGGGGGGGTCGACTATGGCTACACCTTC
CASSQGGGVDYGYTF
>many|TRBJ2-7|NA|TRBV27
TGTGCCAGCACCCCGGGCAATTCGTTGGAGCAGTACTTC
CASTPGNSLEQYF
>few|TRBJ2-3|NA|TRBV5-1
TGCGCCAGCAGCCCATCTCTCAGGGGACCGTACACAGATACGCAGTATTTT
CASSPSLRGPYTDTQYF
>few|TRBJ2-3|NA|TRBV27
TGTGCCAGCAGTTTCCGACAGACAGATACGCAGTATTTT
CASSFRQTDTQYF
>many|TRBJ2-7|TRBD1|TRBV20-1
TGCAGTGCTAGAGGGACAGGGGGCAGATACGAGCAGTACTTC
CSARGTGGRYEQYF
>many|TRBJ2-1|NA|TRBV7-9
TGTGCCAGCAGCTTATCTCGGGACTACAATGAGCAGTTCTTC
CASSLSRDYNEQFF
>many|TRBJ2-7|NA|TRBV6-6
TGTGCCAGCAGTTACCAACAGGACCACTACGAGCAGTACTTC
CASSYQQDHYEQYF
>many|TRBJ2-3|NA|TRBV5-1
TGCGCCAGCAGCTTGCCAGGGGTGGATACGCAGTATTTT
CASSLPGVDTQYF
>few|TRBJ1-1|NA|TRBV6-1
TGTGCCAGCAGTCGCGAGACTGAAGCTTTCTTT
CASSRETEAFF
>few|TRBJ2-3|TRBD2|TRBV7-2
TGTGCCAGCAGCAGACTAGCGGGGGGGCCAGATACGCAGTATTTT
CASSRLAGGPDTQYF
>NA|TRBJ1-2|TRBD1|TRBV3-1
TGTGCCAGCAGCCAGCCAAAGCGACAGGGAAGACAATATGGCTACACCTTC
CASSQPKRQGRQYGYTF